This T cell receptor (beta chain) was identified during a study of STAT5B mutations in CD4+ large granular lymphocyte leukemia. Looked up from germline, CDR1 is SGHNT and CDR2 is YYREEE (reference sequence). The CDR3 sequence is 19 residues long. V was trimmed by 0 bases and J by 2 bases, leaving 18 bases between them. Study results and limitations: CD4-sorted patient repertoires seemed more clonal than healthy CD4+ repertoires. Higher CD4+ than CD8+ T-LGLL clonality might reflect small sample size.

A note on this clone: Its specificity is not known.

The assay was run at survey level. Authors' data handling: Productive clonotypes were detectable down to 2.59 x 10-5 frequency. Only in-frame clones appear in the TCRdb table, and some are missing; sequencing was by immunoSEQ multiplex PCR. That table supplies the V and J calls and clone size; D and trimming were determined from the DNA. This sample has under 50,000 clones, with about 80% found just once. The sequencing sample was made of CD4+ T cells from blood buffy coats. The J gene is TRBJ2-6, the V gene TRBV5-4, with a tentative D call TRBD1 (6 bases). The sequence came from a human donor in good health. CDR3: CASSLGLEQGKTGANVLTF. In DNA, the CDR3 is TGTGCCAGCAGCTTGGGCCTGGAACAGGGTAAGACTGGGGCCAACGTCCTGACTTTC.